The T cell receptor beta chain described here comes from a study of cytomegalovirus exposure and HLA in healthy donors. Study-wide results and caveats: Clusters of TCRs from the first cohort tended to co-occur in the roughly 120 validation repertoires (as a later analysis found). The study labeled roughly 160 TCR beta chains cytomegalovirus-associated.

The ends were cut back, 3 bases at V and 5 bases at J, with 12 bases in the middle. CDR3 length equals 14 residues. The germline CDR1 and CDR2 sequences are SEHNR and FQNEAQ (reference sequence). The table came from immunoSEQ multiplex PCR; TCRdb's copy has only in-frame clones and leaves some out. Among fewer than 85,000 clones listed, 70% to 90% were seen once. This clone was found once. Its antigen is not known. The TCR comes from a woman under 30 in good health and CMV-seropositive. Sequenced input: PBMCs. The gene calls are TRBV7-9 and TRBJ2-3; a possible D gene is TRBD2 (6 bases). CDR3 bases: TGTGCCAGCAGCTTTAGAGGAGCGGGAGATACGCAGTATTTT. Translating it yields CASSFRGAGDTQYF.